These T cell receptor beta chains were read from a single sample in a study of CD8+CD57+ T cells in acquired aplastic anemia. TCRdb re-called the reads through MiXCR, storing one row per CDR3 protein. Of 150,000 to 200,000 distinct CDR3 sequences listed, around 75% are singletons. The specimen was sorted CD4+, CD8+, or CD8+CD57+ T cells (not recorded which) from PBMCs. All receptors come from a human donor with aplastic anemia. CDR3s include the opening cysteine and the closing phenylalanine or tryptophan. The D gene is left open where the match is weak. Not all rows give a size; the values are once, few, many and, for expanded clones, a class.

clone_size,d_call,v_call,j_call,cdr3_aa,cdr3_nt
.,.,TRBV7-9,TRBJ1-2,CASSLGSYGYTF,TGTGCCAGCAGCTTAGGGAGCTATGGCTACACCTTC
once,.,TRBV19,TRBJ1-2,CASSRRQSPYGYTF,TGTGCCAGTAGTCGGAGACAGTCCCCCTATGGCTACACCTTC
few,.,TRBV20-1,TRBJ2-7,CSAPLYYEQYF,TGCAGTGCTCCTCTATACTACGAGCAGTACTTC
many,TRBD1,TRBV19,TRBJ2-6,CASTGQGGTGANVLTF,TGTGCCAGTACGGGACAGGGAGGAACTGGGGCCAACGTCCTGACTTTC
.,TRBD2,TRBV24-1,TRBJ2-2,CATRPSGGGTGELFF,TGTGCCACCAGGCCGAGCGGGGGGGGTACCGGGGAGCTGTTTTTT
.,.,TRBV20-1,TRBJ1-1,CSASTGANTEAFF,TGCAGTGCCTCCACAGGAGCGAACACTGAAGCTTTCTTT
few,TRBD1,TRBV20-1,TRBJ2-3,CSGGTGSTDTQYF,TGCAGTGGCGGGACAGGGAGCACAGATACGCAGTATTTT
.,.,TRBV19,TRBJ1-2,CASSIDQGTYGYTF,TGTGCCAGTAGTATAGATCAGGGGACCTATGGCTACACCTTC
few,TRBD2,TRBV4-1,TRBJ2-7,CASSQTAGEYYEQYF,TGCGCCAGCAGCCAGACCGCGGGGGAGTACTACGAGCAGTACTTC
.,.,TRBV7-9,TRBJ2-1,CASNDWMHNEQFF,TGTGCCAGCAACGATTGGATGCACAATGAGCAGTTCTTC
.,.,TRBV25-1,TRBJ2-5,CASSVGAGRTQYF,TGTGCCAGCAGTGTAGGGGCTGGGAGGACCCAGTACTTC
.,.,TRBV2,TRBJ1-6,CASRGEGGRLHF,TGTGCCAGCAGAGGGGAGGGGGGTCGCCTCCACTTT
.,TRBD1,TRBV20-1,TRBJ1-2,CSASGQGRTNYGYTF,TGCAGTGCTAGCGGACAGGGGCGTACTAACTATGGCTACACCTTC
.,.,TRBV24-1,TRBJ1-2,CATSDAGGLTNYGYTF,TGTGCCACCAGTGATGCGGGGGGTTTAACTAACTATGGCTACACCTTC
.,.,TRBV2,TRBJ2-3,CASSPRGSDTQYF,TGTGCCAGCAGCCCAAGAGGGTCAGATACGCAGTATTTT
.,.,TRBV7-9,TRBJ1-1,CASSSHDYRDPEAFF,TGTGCCAGCAGCTCGCACGATTACAGGGACCCAGAGGCTTTCTTT
.,.,TRBV20-1,TRBJ1-5,CSARDQWGEGQPQHF,TGCAGTGCTAGAGATCAATGGGGAGAGGGTCAGCCCCAGCATTTT
.,.,TRBV7-3,TRBJ2-3,CASRDRTTDTQYF,TGTGCCAGCAGAGACAGGACCACAGATACGCAGTATTTT
many,.,TRBV19,TRBJ1-5,CASSGVSYQPQHF,TGTGCCAGTAGTGGCGTGTCCTATCAGCCCCAGCATTTT
.,.,TRBV9,TRBJ1-6,CASSVAWRGAGDNSPLHF,TGTGCCAGCAGCGTAGCTTGGAGGGGAGCGGGGGATAATTCACCCCTCCACTTT
.,.,TRBV20-1,TRBJ2-2,CSARDPPDGGANTGELFF,TGCAGTGCTAGGGATCCCCCCGACGGGGGAGCCAACACCGGGGAGCTGTTTTTT
few,.,TRBV10-1,TRBJ2-1,CASSEVGGFYNEQFF,TGCGCCAGCAGTGAGGTGGGGGGTTTCTACAATGAGCAGTTCTTC
.,.,TRBV7-9,TRBJ1-6,CASSPGDSPLHF,TGTGCCAGCAGCCCGGGGGATTCACCCCTCCACTTT
.,TRBD2,TRBV12-3/TRBV12-4,TRBJ2-3,CASSRGTSGGMGTDTQYF,TGTGCCAGCAGCCGAGGGACTAGCGGGGGGATGGGCACAGATACGCAGTATTTT
.,TRBD2,TRBV20-1,TRBJ2-3,CSAEGESGRPDTQYF,TGCAGTGCTGAGGGGGAGAGCGGGAGACCAGATACGCAGTATTTT
once,TRBD1,TRBV7-2,TRBJ2-7,CASSKTGFNEQYF,TGTGCCAGCAGCAAGACAGGGTTCAACGAGCAGTACTTC
.,.,TRBV10-3,TRBJ1-1,CAITKDVSGTEAFF,TGTGCCATCACCAAGGACGTTTCGGGCACTGAAGCTTTCTTT
.,.,TRBV12-3/TRBV12-4,TRBJ2-7,CASSLARNYEQYF,TGTGCCAGCAGTTTGGCGAGAAACTACGAGCAGTACTTC
few,TRBD2,TRBV6-4,TRBJ2-3,CASSSREEAGDTQYF,TGTGCCAGCAGCTCCCGGGAGGAGGCAGGGGATACGCAGTATTTT
.,.,TRBV19,TRBJ2-7,CASSIEGTRYEQYF,TGTGCCAGTAGTATAGAGGGGACAAGGTACGAGCAGTACTTC
.,.,TRBV10-3,TRBJ2-1,CAISGLQGRWGNEQFF,TGTGCCATCAGTGGGTTACAGGGAAGGTGGGGCAATGAGCAGTTCTTC
few,.,TRBV12-3/TRBV12-4,TRBJ1-1,CASSLARNEAFF,TGTGCCAGCAGTTTGGCTAGGAATGAAGCTTTCTTT
.,.,TRBV10-1,TRBJ2-7,CASSETVVGAYEQYF,TGCGCCAGCAGTGAGACCGTCGTGGGCGCCTACGAGCAGTACTTC
.,.,TRBV7-9,TRBJ2-5,CASSEQGYLGETQYF,TGTGCCAGCAGCGAACAGGGATATCTAGGGGAGACCCAGTACTTC
.,.,TRBV28,TRBJ2-3,CASSDNREVGTDTQYF,TGTGCCAGCAGCGACAACAGGGAGGTAGGCACAGATACGCAGTATTTT
few,TRBD1,TRBV10-3,TRBJ2-1,CAITRDRGNEQFF,TGTGCCATCACGCGGGACAGGGGAAATGAGCAGTTCTTC
few,TRBD1,TRBV7-8,TRBJ1-5,CASSRTGAKNQPQHF,TGTGCCAGCAGCAGGACAGGGGCCAAAAATCAGCCCCAGCATTTT
.,.,TRBV7-9,TRBJ1-2,CASSPGTDYGYTF,TGTGCCAGCAGTCCCGGGACCGACTATGGCTACACCTTC
.,.,TRBV7-3,TRBJ1-6,CASSLRWDSPLHF,TGTGCCAGCAGCTTAAGGTGGGATTCACCCCTCCACTTT
.,.,TRBV19,TRBJ2-7,CASSIGNSYEQYF,TGTGCCAGTAGTATAGGGAACTCCTACGAGCAGTACTTC
.,TRBD2,TRBV2,TRBJ2-1,CASSQTSGGEGEQFF,TGTGCCAGCAGTCAGACTAGCGGGGGGGAGGGTGAGCAGTTCTTC
.,.,TRBV6-2/TRBV6-3,TRBJ1-2,CASSYSAGLSYGYTF,TGTGCCAGCAGTTACTCGGCGGGTCTTTCTTATGGCTACACCTTC
once,.,TRBV7-8,TRBJ2-7,CASTVDFGSFEQYF,TGTGCCAGCACTGTGGACTTTGGGTCTTTCGAGCAGTACTTC
.,.,TRBV10-1,TRBJ2-7,CASHDRSSYEQYF,TGCGCCAGCCACGACAGATCCTCCTACGAGCAGTACTTC
.,TRBD1,TRBV2,TRBJ2-7,CASTPGQVMGYEQYF,TGTGCCAGTACTCCCGGACAGGTTATGGGCTACGAGCAGTACTTC
.,.,TRBV19,TRBJ2-1,CASSHSSYNEQFF,TGTGCCAGTAGCCATAGCTCCTACAATGAGCAGTTCTTC
.,.,TRBV2,TRBJ2-1,CASSLITTSYNEQFF,TGTGCCAGCAGCTTAATTACTACATCCTACAATGAGCAGTTCTTC